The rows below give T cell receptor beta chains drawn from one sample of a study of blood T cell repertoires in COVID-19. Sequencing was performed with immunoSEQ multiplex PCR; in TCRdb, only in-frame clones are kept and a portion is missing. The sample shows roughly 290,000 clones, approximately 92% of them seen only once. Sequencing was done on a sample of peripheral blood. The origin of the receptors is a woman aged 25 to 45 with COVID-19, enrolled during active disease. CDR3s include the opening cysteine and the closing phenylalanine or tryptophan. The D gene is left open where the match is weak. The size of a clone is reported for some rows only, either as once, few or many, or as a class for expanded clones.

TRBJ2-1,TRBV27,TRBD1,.,TGTGCCAGCAGTATACCAAAGGGACAGGGGACCTACAATGAGCAGTTCTTC,CASSIPKGQGTYNEQFF
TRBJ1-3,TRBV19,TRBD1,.,TGTGCCAGTAGTATAGATGCGACAGGGCTTTACTCTGGAAACACCATATATTTT,CASSIDATGLYSGNTIYF
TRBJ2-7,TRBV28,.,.,TGTGCCAGCACGCAGGAGGCGGCAGAGCAGTACTTC,CASTQEAAEQYF
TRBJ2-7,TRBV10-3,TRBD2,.,TGTGCCATCAGTGTCGACGGGGGGGTGCAGTACTTC,CAISVDGGVQYF
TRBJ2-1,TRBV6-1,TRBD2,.,TGTGCCAGCAGTGGCCCAGGGACTAGCGGGCACCAATCGGAGCAGTTCTTC,CASSGPGTSGHQSEQFF
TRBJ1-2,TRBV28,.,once,TGTGCCAGCAAGGAGTTGACGGCAGATTATGGCTACACCTTC,CASKELTADYGYTF
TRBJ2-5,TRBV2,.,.,TGTGCCAGCAAACTAGCCCGTCAAGAGACCCAGTACTTC,CASKLARQETQYF
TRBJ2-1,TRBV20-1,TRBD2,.,TGCAGTCCCCGGGGGGATGAGCAGTTCTTC,CSPRGDEQFF
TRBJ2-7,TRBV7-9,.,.,TGTGCCAGCAGCTTAGCAGGGGGCTACGAGCAGTACTTC,CASSLAGGYEQYF
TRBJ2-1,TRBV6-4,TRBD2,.,TGTGCCAGCAGTGACATGGCTAGCGGGAGTTATGAGCAGTTCTTC,CASSDMASGSYEQFF